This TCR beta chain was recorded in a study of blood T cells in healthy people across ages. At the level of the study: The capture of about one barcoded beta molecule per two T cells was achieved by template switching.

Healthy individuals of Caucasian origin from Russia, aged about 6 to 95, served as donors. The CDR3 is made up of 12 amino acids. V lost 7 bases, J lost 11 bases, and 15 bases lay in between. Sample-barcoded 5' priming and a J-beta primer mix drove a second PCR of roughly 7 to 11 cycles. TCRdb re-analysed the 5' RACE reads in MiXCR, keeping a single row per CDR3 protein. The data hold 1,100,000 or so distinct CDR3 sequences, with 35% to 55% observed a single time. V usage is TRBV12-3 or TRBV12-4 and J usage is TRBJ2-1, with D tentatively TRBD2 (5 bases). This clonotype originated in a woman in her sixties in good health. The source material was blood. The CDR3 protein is CASTQVGAKQFF. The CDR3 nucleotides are TGTGCCAGCACCCAAGTGGGAGCAAAGCAGTTCTTC.